A selection of T cell receptor beta chains follows, all from one sample in a study of blood T cell repertoires in COVID-19. This table comes from immunoSEQ multiplex PCR, and its TCRdb copy is limited to in-frame clones, with some not included. The repertoire holds 150,000 to 200,000 clones, with nearly 90% as singletons. The sample taken for sequencing was peripheral blood. These TCRs come from a man aged 60 to 75 with active or convalescent COVID-19. Each CDR3 is given with its conserved first and last residue. Each record gives: D gene, clone size, V gene, J gene, CDR3 protein. A D gene is named only where the DNA matches it firmly. The listing skips clone size in some rows; elsewhere it reads once, few, many or a size class.

.	.	TRBV10-3	TRBJ2-1	CAISDRATYNEQFF
.	.	TRBV6-5	TRBJ1-2	CASSRARANYGYTF
TRBD1	.	TRBV10-1	TRBJ1-4	CASSERTGGDEKLFF
.	.	TRBV11-2	TRBJ2-1	CASSLRTLSSYNEQFF
TRBD2	.	TRBV6-1	TRBJ2-5	CASSEARNLGRTRERETQYF
.	.	TRBV6-5	TRBJ1-5	CASSLRGNQPQHF
.	.	TRBV5-1	TRBJ1-1	CASSLAAAGRTEAFF
.	.	TRBV19	TRBJ2-1	CASSILVIGEQFF
TRBD2	few	TRBV6-5	TRBJ2-7	CAAGLAVSYEQYF
TRBD2	once	TRBV6-5	TRBJ2-1	CASSRGLANEQFF
TRBD1	.	TRBV24-1	TRBJ2-3	CATSDRRTGTDTQYF
TRBD1	.	TRBV6-2/TRBV6-3	TRBJ1-5	CASSDRGGQPQHF
.	.	TRBV5-1	TRBJ2-3	CASSPPGGQDTQYF
TRBD1	.	TRBV24-1	TRBJ2-1	CATSAPTGQALWVQFF
TRBD1	.	TRBV15	TRBJ2-5	CATSRDRGKETQYF
TRBD1	once	TRBV5-5	TRBJ2-3	CASSPDRVGADTQYF
TRBD2	.	TRBV6-4	TRBJ2-1	CASSDSSGGAYEQFF
TRBD1	.	TRBV3-1/TRBV3-2	TRBJ2-5	CASSHQQGQETQYF
.	.	TRBV5-5	TRBJ2-1	CASSLGPGNEQFF
.	.	TRBV12-3/TRBV12-4	TRBJ1-6	CASSRRQNSPLHF
.	.	TRBV19	TRBJ1-6	CASTPKGLNNSPLHF
.	.	TRBV3-1/TRBV3-2	TRBJ1-6	CASSQGGALHF
TRBD1	once	TRBV19	TRBJ1-2	CASSIRDRGSGYTF
TRBD1	.	TRBV6-5	TRBJ2-1	CASRGTVRDEQFF
.	once	TRBV19	TRBJ1-5	CASRTRSNQPQHF
.	.	TRBV5-1	TRBJ2-3	CASRLPGSLTDTQYF
TRBD1	once	TRBV5-1	TRBJ2-5	CASSLSGQGQETQYF
.	.	TRBV2	TRBJ1-2	CASSDGNYGYTF
TRBD1	.	TRBV6-5	TRBJ2-7	CASTPGQGAGEQYF
TRBD1	.	TRBV29-1	TRBJ1-1	CSAGGGLNTEAFF
.	.	TRBV14	TRBJ2-3	CASSPRDLRTDTQYF
TRBD1	.	TRBV12-5	TRBJ2-1	CASGTGQGNYNEQFF
TRBD1	once	TRBV9	TRBJ1-1	CASSVRQGDTEAFF
.	once	TRBV30	TRBJ1-6	CAWSVGGRNSPLHF
.	.	TRBV19	TRBJ1-1	CASSIGHPNTEAFF
.	.	TRBV18	TRBJ1-2	CASSSNQDSGYTF
.	.	TRBV7-2	TRBJ1-3	CASSGQVGNTIYF
.	once	TRBV7-3	TRBJ2-6	CASSLTPGPGANVLTF
TRBD2	.	TRBV3-1/TRBV3-2	TRBJ2-5	CASSLLPAGGPETQYF
.	.	TRBV11-3	TRBJ2-1	CASSFPIQRGYYNEQFF
.	once	TRBV19	TRBJ2-7	CASNPSVGLGKREQYF
TRBD2	.	TRBV5-1	TRBJ2-1	CASSRPGGGYNEQFF
.	once	TRBV19	TRBJ1-5	CASSTDRPEGNQPQHF
TRBD1	.	TRBV28	TRBJ1-5	CASTARDRDNQPQHF
.	.	TRBV5-1	TRBJ2-1	CASGGLSSYNEQFF
TRBD1	.	TRBV5-6	TRBJ1-2	CASSQGQPYGYTF
TRBD1	.	TRBV30	TRBJ1-1	CAWTPLYRGNTEAFF
.	.	TRBV5-5	TRBJ1-3	CASSLISSGNTIYF
.	.	TRBV19	TRBJ2-1	CASSIWGGPSYNEQFF
.	.	TRBV7-2	TRBJ1-1	CASSAPFERTEAFF
TRBD2	.	TRBV12-3/TRBV12-4	TRBJ2-1	CASGLAGVGEQFF
TRBD2	once	TRBV4-2	TRBJ2-5	CASSQVPRGAGETQYF
.	.	TRBV29-1	TRBJ1-2	CSVDSGSYGYTF
TRBD1	.	TRBV7-9	TRBJ1-2	CASSTTTGVDGYTF
.	few	TRBV2	TRBJ2-7	CASSEYNEQYF
.	.	TRBV5-1	TRBJ2-7	CASSLGLGQGYEQYF
.	once	TRBV19	TRBJ1-2	CASSIFQDYYTF
.	.	TRBV18	TRBJ1-6	CASSSSSGNSPLHF